A selection of T cell receptor beta chains follows, all from one sample in a study of beta chain features in type 1 diabetes. Sequencing was performed with immunoSEQ multiplex PCR; in TCRdb, only in-frame clones are kept and a portion is missing. The sample yields 600,000 to 700,000 clones, approximately 13% seen once. Sample: naive CD4+ T cells from blood. The source is a man aged 25 to 40 with type 1 diabetes. CDR3s include the opening cysteine and the closing phenylalanine or tryptophan. A D gene is named only where the DNA matches it firmly. Where a row states a size, it is once, few, many or the class of an expanded clone; other rows omit it.

D: .
V: TRBV18
J: TRBJ1-1
size: .
CDR3: CASSPQGTEAFF
DNA: TGTGCCAGCTCACCACAGGGGACTGAAGCTTTCTTT

D: TRBD2
V: TRBV6-6
J: TRBJ2-3
size: .
CDR3: CASRPSGESTDTQYF
DNA: TGTGCCAGCAGGCCGAGCGGGGAGAGCACAGATACGCAGTATTTT

D: TRBD1
V: TRBV7-2
J: TRBJ2-2
size: .
CDR3: CASSAGQGSGELFF
DNA: TGTGCCAGCAGCGCCGGACAGGGCAGCGGGGAGCTGTTTTTT

D: TRBD1
V: TRBV7-2
J: TRBJ1-6
size: .
CDR3: CASSVQGALNSPLHF
DNA: TGTGCCAGCAGCGTACAGGGGGCCCTTAATTCACCCCTCCACTTT

D: TRBD1
V: TRBV7-8
J: TRBJ2-3
size: few
CDR3: CASTRDSRDTQYF
DNA: TGTGCCAGCACAAGGGACAGCAGAGATACGCAGTATTTT

D: .
V: TRBV9
J: TRBJ2-6
size: few
CDR3: CASGTTSGANVLTF
DNA: TGTGCCAGCGGGACCACCTCTGGGGCCAACGTCCTGACTTTC

D: TRBD1
V: TRBV6-1
J: TRBJ1-2
size: few
CDR3: CASRATGRHYGYTF
DNA: TGTGCCAGCAGAGCGACAGGGAGGCACTATGGCTACACCTTC

D: TRBD1
V: TRBV14
J: TRBJ1-2
size: .
CDR3: CASSQERIRGQGSWGYTF
DNA: TGTGCCAGCAGCCAAGAAAGAATCCGGGGACAGGGGAGTTGGGGCTACACCTTC

D: TRBD1
V: TRBV6-5
J: TRBJ2-2
size: few
CDR3: CASSFNSGTATGELFF
DNA: TGTGCCAGCAGTTTTAACTCCGGGACAGCAACCGGGGAGCTGTTTTTT

D: .
V: TRBV7-8
J: TRBJ1-2
size: few
CDR3: CASSLSQDRSYTF
DNA: TGTGCCAGCAGCTTATCGCAGGACCGTAGCTACACCTTC

D: .
V: TRBV28
J: TRBJ2-7
size: .
CDR3: CASSFYGDYYEQYF
DNA: TGTGCCAGCAGTTTTTACGGGGATTACTACGAGCAGTACTTC

D: .
V: TRBV7-2
J: TRBJ1-5
size: few
CDR3: CASSNEGYQPQHF
DNA: TGTGCCAGCAGCAACGAGGGGTACCAGCCCCAGCATTTT

D: TRBD1
V: TRBV9
J: TRBJ1-1
size: few
CDR3: CASSVRSADRGTEAFF
DNA: TGTGCCAGCAGCGTACGAAGTGCTGACAGGGGCACTGAAGCTTTCTTT

D: TRBD1
V: TRBV7-2
J: TRBJ2-5
size: few
CDR3: CASRDRVGETQYF
DNA: TGTGCCAGCAGGGACAGGGTGGGGGAGACCCAGTACTTC

D: .
V: TRBV5-4
J: TRBJ2-5
size: .
CDR3: CATSRPGTLQETQYF
DNA: TGTGCCACCTCGCGACCAGGAACCTTGCAAGAGACCCAGTACTTC

D: TRBD1
V: TRBV7-3
J: TRBJ1-2
size: few
CDR3: CASSPGQGAGGYTF
DNA: TGTGCCAGCAGCCCAGGACAGGGCGCCGGTGGCTACACCTTC

D: .
V: TRBV11-3
J: TRBJ2-1
size: .
CDR3: CASSLNEQFF
DNA: TGTGCCAGCAGCCTCAATGAGCAGTTCTTC

D: TRBD1
V: TRBV13
J: TRBJ2-2
size: few
CDR3: CASSLGGDSVTGELFF
DNA: TGTGCCAGCAGCTTAGGAGGGGACAGTGTAACCGGGGAGCTGTTTTTT

D: .
V: TRBV10-1
J: TRBJ1-5
size: .
CDR3: CASSGQVNQPQHF
DNA: TGCGCCAGCAGTGGACAGGTCAATCAGCCCCAGCATTTT

D: .
V: TRBV7-3
J: TRBJ2-3
size: few
CDR3: CASSLTRGSDTQYF
DNA: TGTGCCAGCAGCTTAACCAGGGGTTCAGATACGCAGTATTTT

D: .
V: TRBV4-2
J: TRBJ1-2
size: .
CDR3: CASSPLGQGHGNYGYTF
DNA: TGTGCCAGCAGCCCCCTGGGCCAGGGCCATGGGAACTATGGCTACACCTTC

D: .
V: TRBV5-4
J: TRBJ2-7
size: .
CDR3: CASSPPGGASAYEQYF
DNA: TGTGCCAGCAGCCCTCCTGGAGGGGCGAGTGCCTACGAGCAGTACTTC

D: .
V: TRBV2
J: TRBJ1-4
size: few
CDR3: CASSEQTNEKLFF
DNA: TGTGCCAGCAGTGAACAAACGAATGAAAAACTGTTTTTT

D: .
V: TRBV14
J: TRBJ2-1
size: .
CDR3: CASSRSGDWYNEQFF
DNA: TGTGCCAGCAGCCGTTCTGGGGATTGGTACAATGAGCAGTTCTTC

D: .
V: TRBV6-6
J: TRBJ1-4
size: .
CDR3: CASSPTVDEKLFF
DNA: TGTGCCAGCAGTCCGACGGTAGATGAAAAACTGTTTTTT

D: .
V: TRBV14
J: TRBJ1-2
size: few
CDR3: CASSLRDTANYGYTF
DNA: TGTGCCAGCAGCCTCCGGGACACCGCTAACTATGGCTACACCTTC

D: .
V: TRBV30
J: TRBJ2-2
size: .
CDR3: CAWSVLGPRTGELFF
DNA: TGTGCCTGGAGTGTACTAGGACCCAGGACCGGGGAGCTGTTTTTT

D: .
V: TRBV2
J: TRBJ2-3
size: few
CDR3: CASSARDTQYF
DNA: TGTGCCAGCAGTGCTAGAGATACGCAGTATTTT

D: .
V: TRBV10-3
J: TRBJ1-2
size: few
CDR3: CAISESTWASVDGYTF
DNA: TGTGCCATCAGTGAGTCGACTTGGGCTTCGGTCGATGGCTACACCTTC

D: .
V: TRBV29-1
J: TRBJ1-2
size: few
CDR3: CSVGTNYGYTF
DNA: TGCAGCGTTGGCACTAACTATGGCTACACCTTC

D: .
V: TRBV7-9
J: TRBJ1-2
size: .
CDR3: CASSPGGGNYGYTF
DNA: TGTGCCAGCAGCCCCGGCGGGGGGAACTATGGCTACACCTTC

D: .
V: TRBV7-9
J: TRBJ2-7
size: .
CDR3: CASSLGASHYSTYEQYF
DNA: TGTGCCAGCAGCTTAGGGGCGAGCCATTACTCAACCTACGAGCAGTACTTC

D: TRBD1
V: TRBV6-5
J: TRBJ1-4
size: .
CDR3: CASSLGTGLGKLFF
DNA: TGTGCCAGCAGTTTGGGGACAGGGTTGGGAAAACTGTTTTTT

D: .
V: TRBV28
J: TRBJ1-5
size: few
CDR3: CASRDSNQPQHF
DNA: TGTGCCAGTAGAGATAGCAATCAGCCCCAGCATTTT

D: .
V: TRBV7-2
J: TRBJ1-6
size: .
CDR3: CASSPRIQDNSPLHF
DNA: TGTGCCAGCAGCCCCCGGATTCAAGATAATTCACCCCTCCACTTT

D: .
V: TRBV6-5
J: TRBJ2-3
size: .
CDR3: CASSPGFTDTQYF
DNA: TGTGCCAGCAGTCCAGGGTTCACAGATACGCAGTATTTT

D: TRBD2
V: TRBV27
J: TRBJ2-7
size: .
CDR3: CASSLVLAGVYEQYF
DNA: TGTGCCAGCAGTTTGGTGCTAGCGGGGGTCTACGAGCAGTACTTC

D: TRBD1
V: TRBV7-6
J: TRBJ1-5
size: .
CDR3: CASSAAGGSQPQHF
DNA: TGTGCCAGCAGCGCTGCAGGGGGGAGTCAGCCCCAGCATTTT

D: .
V: TRBV9
J: TRBJ2-5
size: few
CDR3: CASSTSGAPETQYF
DNA: TGTGCCAGCAGCACCTCCGGGGCTCCGGAGACCCAGTACTTC

D: .
V: TRBV4-3
J: TRBJ1-4
size: few
CDR3: CASSQAGGGVINEKLFF
DNA: TGCGCCAGCAGCCAGGCCGGGGGGGGCGTGATTAATGAAAAACTGTTTTTT

D: .
V: TRBV15
J: TRBJ1-6
size: few
CDR3: CATRGRDASPLHF
DNA: TGTGCCACCCGGGGCAGGGATGCTTCACCCCTCCACTTT